This TCR beta chain stems from a study of T cells in Graves' hyperthyroidism and ophthalmopathy. Amplified regions were TCR beta CDR3 sequences from RNA transcripts. Researchers ran a first-round RT-PCR on the TCR CDR3 using the HTBI primer set. TCRdb redid the calling of the multiplex PCR reads with MiXCR, one entry per CDR3 protein. The sample carries 480,000 or so distinct CDR3 sequences, 13% to 15% recorded once. This clonotype was picked up many times. This CDR3 is 16 amino acids long. In germline, CDR1 is SQVTM, CDR2 ANQGSEA. J lost 0 bases, V lost 2 bases, and 7 bases had no gene match. This chain uses TRBV29-1 with TRBJ2-1; 7 positions agree with TRBD2. The TCR originated in a woman between 18 and 30 years old with Graves' hyperthyroidism. Source material: blood. The DNA of the CDR3 is TGCAGCGTTGAACCCCAACTAGCGAACTCCTACAATGAGCAGTTCTTC. It yields the protein CSVEPQLANSYNEQFF.